These 27 T cell receptor beta chains share one sample of origin, sequenced in a study of shared clonotypes between healthy human individuals. The naive CD8 fraction comprised CD45RO-negative cells positively selected for CCR7 and excluded terminally differentiated effector memory CD45RA+ cells. Using immunoSEQ multiplex PCR, the repertoire was profiled, and TCRdb retains in-frame clones only, with some absent. The sample has under 850,000 clones; 85% to 95% are singletons. The sample taken for sequencing was naive CD8+ T cells sorted from blood. The receptors were sampled from a man aged 25 to 45 in good health.

The rearrangement joins TRBV29-1 to TRBJ2-7; perhaps TRBD2 as D (6 bases). The CDR3 covers 14 residues. The germline CDR1 and CDR2 sequences are SQVTM and ANQGSEA. The ends were cut back, 6 bases at V and 5 bases at J, with 20 bases in the middle. The CDR3 sequence is CSVDKGLRPDEQYF. CDR3 DNA sequence: TGCAGCGTCGATAAGGGACTGAGACCGGACGAGCAGTACTTC.

The genes are TRBV5-8 and TRBJ1-2; no clear D. Looked up from germline, CDR1 is SGHTS and CDR2 is YDEGEE. CDR3 length equals 15 residues. V was pared by 1 base and J by 4 bases, with 14 bases between. CDR3 sequence (DNA): TGTGCCAGCAGCTTGTTCCCACCACATACCTATGGCTACACCTTC. Residues: CASSLFPPHTYGYTF.

The chain is built from TRBV6-1 and TRBJ2-2; TRBD1 aligns across 7 bases. CDR3 size: 14 residues. CDR1 is MNHNS, CDR2 SASEGT, per germline. The V segment lost 8 bases and the J segment 6 bases; nucleotides outside the gene matches: 9. This chain's CDR3 is CASQDRSHPGELFF. The DNA for the CDR3 is TGTGCCAGCCAGGACAGGAGTCATCCCGGGGAGCTGTTTTTT.

The V and J genes are TRBV27 and TRBJ1-3; unclear D gene. The CDR3 sequence is 15 residues long. Germline CDR1 reads MNHEY; CDR2 reads SMNVEV (reference sequence). Trimming took 3 bases from V and 0 from J, leaving 9 bases between them. Written as DNA, the CDR3 is TGTGCCAGCAGTTTGGGTGGAAACTCTGGAAACACCATATATTTT. As protein: CASSLGGNSGNTIYF.

This rearrangement joins TRBV6-1 to TRBJ2-1, with 13 bases that match TRBD2. V was pared by 3 bases and J by 8 bases, with 4 bases of the junction left unmatched. The CDR3 length is 15 residues. Germline CDR1 MNHNS, CDR2 SASEGT. CDR3 in amino acids: CASSEGTSGIYEQFF. The CDR3 DNA is TGTGCCAGCAGTGAGGGGACTAGCGGGATCTATGAGCAGTTCTTC.

This clone was found once. V gene TRBV7-9 combines with J gene TRBJ2-3; D possibly matches TRBD1 or TRBD2 (5 bases each). The CDR3 totals 13 residues. Germline V CDR1 and CDR2: SEHNR, FQNEAQ (reference sequence). Trimming shortened V by 8 bases and J by 7 bases, and 16 bases separated the two germline ends. The CDR3 loop reads CASRDPGSNTQYF. The CDR3 DNA sequence: TGTGCCAGCCGGGACCCGGGCTCTAATACGCAGTATTTT.

The chain employs TRBV6-5 and TRBJ2-7; TRBD2 aligns across 9 bases. The CDR3 loop spans 14 amino acids. The J segment lost 3 bases and the V segment lost 8 bases, leaving 8 bases of the junction unmatched. The V gene's germline CDR1 is MNHEY and CDR2 SVGAGI. CDR3 region: CASRTGTSYYEQYF. The CDR3 DNA follows: TGTGCCAGCCGAACCGGGACTAGCTACTACGAGCAGTACTTC.

The chain carries TRBV6-5 and TRBJ2-1; TRBD2 might be the D (6 bases). This CDR3 comprises 16 residues. Germline lookup yields CDR1 MNHEY and CDR2 SVGAGI. Trimming removed 0 bases at V and 4 bases at J, with 13 bases between. CDR3 residues: CASSYSGSGSYNEQFF. The CDR3 region has the DNA TGTGCCAGCAGTTACTCGGGCAGCGGGTCGTACAATGAGCAGTTCTTC.

The chain couples TRBV6-1 to TRBJ2-2; D gene uncertain. Germline V gene lookup returns CDR1 MNHNS and CDR2 SASEGT. The CDR3 consists of 14 residues. V shed 5 bases and J shed 0 bases, with 7 bases lying between them. The CDR3 region is CASSWVANTGELFF. For the CDR3, the DNA is TGTGCCAGCAGTTGGGTAGCGAACACCGGGGAGCTGTTTTTT.

A single count supports this clone. The chain combines TRBV7-9 with TRBJ2-1; 9 positions match TRBD2. This CDR3 spans 16 amino acids. Trimming removed 5 bases from V and 1 base from J; junction bases left unmatched: 6. The germline CDR1 and CDR2 sequences are SEHNR and FQNEAQ (reference sequence). The CDR3 DNA follows: TGTGCCAGCAGCCCAACTAGCGGGCATTCCTACAATGAGCAGTTCTTC. Translation gives CASSPTSGHSYNEQFF.

V gene TRBV14 combines with J gene TRBJ2-5; 7 nucleotides match TRBD1. Looked up from germline, CDR1 is SGHDN and CDR2 is FVKESK. V was pared by 1 base and J by 4 bases, with 6 bases of the junction left unmatched. CDR3 size: 15 residues. The CDR3 DNA follows: TGTGCCAGCAGCCAAGGAAGTTGGACAGGAGAGACCCAGTACTTC. This codes for CASSQGSWTGETQYF.

The rearrangement uses TRBV9 and TRBJ2-1; 15 bases are shared with TRBD2. In germline, CDR1 is SGDLS, CDR2 YYNGEE. The junction had 5 bases not matched to a gene; V was cut back by 0 bases and J by 7 bases. The CDR3 consists of 17 residues. For the CDR3, the DNA is TGTGCCAGCAGCGTAGGTAGAGGACTAGCGGGAGGGAATGAGCAGTTCTTC. This sequence encodes CASSVGRGLAGGNEQFF. The entire variable domain, with the rest obtained from reference TRBV9 and TRBJ2-1, is as follows: DSGVTQTPKHLITATGQRVTLRCSPRSGDLSVYWYQQSLDQGLQFLIQYYNGEERAKGNILERFSAQQFPDLHSELNLSSLELGDSALYFCASSVGRGLAGGNEQFFGPGTRLTVL.

The rearrangement joins TRBV7-7 to TRBJ2-7, with 8 positions matching TRBD1. Per the germline V gene, CDR1 is SSHAT and CDR2 is FNYEAQ (reference sequence). V was pared by 5 bases and J by 5 bases, with 11 bases of the junction left unmatched. The CDR3 loop spans 15 amino acids. The CDR3 here is CASSPRRTGIDEQYF. The CDR3 nucleotides are TGTGCCAGCAGCCCGAGGAGGACAGGGATCGACGAGCAGTACTTC.

The chain has TRBV27 and TRBJ1-1; 8 bases are shared with TRBD1. With V trimmed by 3 bases and J by 7 bases, 7 bases remained unmatched. The CDR3 runs 14 residues. CDR1 and CDR2 (germline): MNHEY, SMNVEV (reference sequence). The chain's CDR3 is CASSLSQGAVEAFF. The CDR3 nucleotides read TGTGCCAGCAGTTTGAGTCAGGGGGCTGTTGAAGCTTTCTTT.

The DNA for the CDR3 is TGTGCAAGTCGCTTAGTCTTCGAGCGCCCTAGAGTAGAGACCCAGTACTTC. Its protein is CASRLVFERPRVETQYF. The gene calls are TRBV12-2 and TRBJ2-5; TRBD2, the D gene given by the table, was not confirmed from the DNA. TRBV12-2 is tagged as a pseudogene. The CDR3 runs to 17 residues.

V is TRBV2 and J is TRBJ1-1; 7 bases line up with TRBD1. CDR3 length equals 17 residues. CDR1 is SNHLY, CDR2 FYNNEI, per germline. The trim removed 2 bases at V and 3 bases at J, leaving 12 bases unmatched. In DNA, the CDR3 is TGTGCCAGCAGTGAACTCACAGGGGAGGGAATGGACACTGAAGCTTTCTTT. This gives the protein CASSELTGEGMDTEAFF.

The chain recombines TRBV7-9 with TRBJ1-1; D is ambiguous. The CDR3 is made up of 13 amino acids. CDR1 and CDR2 from the germline V gene are SEHNR and FQNEAQ (reference sequence). Trimming removed 7 bases at V and 4 bases at J, with 13 bases between. CDR3 sequence reads: CASIEGGGTEAFF. In DNA, the CDR3 is TGTGCCAGCATCGAGGGTGGCGGCACTGAAGCTTTCTTT. The variable domain in full, completed from reference TRBV7-9 and TRBJ1-1, reads DTGVSQNPRHKITKRGQNVTFRCDPISEHNRLYWYRQTLGQGPEFLTYFQNEAQLEKSRLLSDRFSAERPKGSFSTLEIQRTEQGDSAMYLCASIEGGGTEAFFGQGTRLTVV.

The chain uses TRBV27 and TRBJ2-7, with a possible D match to TRBD1 (7 bases). Between the trimmed V and J ends, which lost 3 bases and 6 bases, there was a span of 15 bases. Per germline, CDR1 MNHEY and CDR2 SMNVEV (reference sequence). The CDR3 has 14 amino acids. The CDR3 DNA reads TGTGCCAGCAGTTTCCCAGGGGGGAATAGCGAGCAGTACTTC. Translated, it gives CASSFPGGNSEQYF.

This clone was seen a single time. The chain links TRBV5-1 to TRBJ2-1; 7 nucleotides line up with TRBD2. V dropped 1 base and J dropped 2; count of bases not matched to a gene: 9. Germline V gives CDR1 SGHRS, CDR2 YFSETQ. This CDR3 is 17 amino acids long. This CDR3 is CASSLPHSGPTYNEQFF. Written as DNA, the CDR3 is TGCGCCAGCAGCTTGCCGCATAGCGGGCCTACCTACAATGAGCAGTTCTTC.

This sequence joins TRBV27 and TRBJ2-7; D might be TRBD1 or TRBD2, each matching 5 bases. From germline, CDR1 is MNHEY and CDR2 SMNVEV (reference sequence). The CDR3 runs to 14 residues. The V gene lost 5 bases and the J gene lost 4 bases, with 15 bases spanning the gap. In DNA, the CDR3 is TGTGCCAGCAGTCAACATTGGGGGAGTTACGAGCAGTACTTC. Protein: CASSQHWGSYEQYF.

A single count supports this clone. The V gene is TRBV6-6, the J gene TRBJ2-7; D could derive from TRBD1 or TRBD2 (5 bases each). Germline V lookup: CDR1 MNHNY, CDR2 SVGAGI (reference sequence). Trimming pared 0 bases from V and 2 bases from J, leaving 5 bases between. The CDR3 has 13 amino acids. The CDR3 DNA sequence: TGTGCCAGCAGTTACTCGGGACCCTACGAGCAGTACTTC. The encoded protein is CASSYSGPYEQYF.

J is TRBJ2-1 and V is TRBV19; TRBD2 agrees at 7 bases. V dropped 3 bases and J dropped 3; count of bases not matched to a gene: 14. This CDR3 region has 18 residues. The germline gives CDR1 LNHDA, CDR2 SQIVND (reference sequence). Here the CDR3 reads CASSIRAGVRRDYNEQFF. CDR3 nucleotide sequence: TGTGCCAGTAGTATTAGGGCGGGAGTTCGTCGTGACTACAATGAGCAGTTCTTC.

V is TRBV9 and J is TRBJ2-7; 9 nucleotides match TRBD2. V lost 1 base to trimming and J lost 6 bases; unmatched junction nucleotides: 5. The CDR3 runs 14 residues. In germline, CDR1 is SGDLS, CDR2 YYNGEE. The CDR3: CASSVFSGGSEQYF. DNA for the CDR3: TGTGCCAGCAGCGTATTTAGCGGGGGTTCCGAGCAGTACTTC.

The table lists this clone with a few counts. The chain couples TRBV6-6 to TRBJ2-1; 7 bases agree with TRBD2. The V segment lost 4 bases and the J segment 0 bases; nucleotides outside the gene matches: 6. The CDR3 runs to 16 residues. In germline, CDR1 is MNHNY, CDR2 SVGAGI (reference sequence). CDR3 in DNA: TGTGCCAGCAGTTCCTCAGCGGGAAGCTCCTACAATGAGCAGTTCTTC. It specifies CASSSSAGSSYNEQFF.

The chain employs TRBV7-2 and TRBJ2-7; TRBD2 aligns across 8 bases. Germline trimming cut 5 bases from V and 4 bases from J; bases unmatched to any gene: 16. The germline CDR1 and CDR2 sequences are SGHTA and FQGNSA. The CDR3 runs 17 residues. This chain's CDR3 is CASSPGVAGYDVYEQYF. The CDR3, as DNA: TGTGCCAGCAGCCCGGGGGTAGCGGGATACGACGTATACGAGCAGTACTTC. Variable domain in full (rest from reference TRBV7-2 and TRBJ2-7): GAGVSQSPSNKVTEKGKDVELRCDPISGHTALYWYRQSLGQGLEFLIYFQGNSAPDKSGLPSDRFSAERTGGSVSTLTIQRTQQEDSAVYLCASSPGVAGYDVYEQYFGPGTRLTVT.

This clone was seen just once. The DNA for the CDR3 is TGCAGCGTTCAGGAAGGCGCCCTTGAAGCTTTCTTT. It encodes CSVQEGALEAFF. The chain has TRBV29-1 and TRBJ1-1, with unresolved D. V was clipped by 5 bases and J by 7 bases, with 14 bases between them. The CDR3 sequence is 12 residues long. The germline gives CDR1 SQVTM, CDR2 ANQGSEA. The full variable domain, with the rest looked up from reference TRBV29-1 and TRBJ1-1, is SAVISQKPSRDICQRGTSLTIQCQVDSQVTMMFWYRQQPGQSLTLIATANQGSEATYESGFVIDKFPISRPNLTFSTLTVSNMSPEDSSIYLCSVQEGALEAFFGQGTRLTVV.

This chain uses TRBV11-2 with TRBJ2-7; 9 bases line up with TRBD1. The CDR3 sequence is 16 residues long. Per germline, CDR1 SGHAT and CDR2 FQNNGV. Germline trimming cut 1 base from V and 1 base from J; bases unmatched to any gene: 5. The CDR3 spells CASSLAGTGLSYEQYF. DNA for the CDR3: TGTGCCAGCAGCTTAGCCGGGACAGGGCTTTCCTACGAGCAGTACTTC.